The sample holds a few counts of the clone carrying this T cell receptor beta chain. What it recognizes is unknown. The source of the sample is a study of blood T cells in healthy people across ages. Study-wide points: With age, beta diversity per million T cells declined roughly linearly, significantly by 35 to 40. Researchers judged that diversity estimates from one million T cells fell short of true values.

It was with a sample-barcoded 5' primer and a J-beta primer mix that a second PCR of roughly 6 to 12 cycles was run. TCRdb re-called the 5' RACE reads through MiXCR, storing one row per CDR3 protein. The sample includes hundreds of thousands of distinct CDR3 sequences, about 24% of them seen just once. The V gene's germline CDR1 is SEHNR and CDR2 FQNEAQ (reference sequence). Trimming pared 7 bases from V and 6 bases from J, leaving 13 bases between. This CDR3 contains 13 residues. The same sample was also used in a study of T cells of mothers and their children. That report notes: The authors found no persistent microchimeric T cell clones.

The clonotype was recovered from a boy between 10 and 17 years old in good health. Sample: blood. The J gene is TRBJ2-1, the V gene TRBV7-9; TRBD2 is a possible D gene (6 bases). The CDR3 DNA reads as TGTGCCAGCAACAGGAGGGGCGTCAATGAGCAGTTCTTC. Its protein is CASNRRGVNEQFF.